This is a list of T cell receptor beta chains from one sample in a study of cytomegalovirus exposure and HLA in healthy donors. TCRdb keeps only in-frame clones here, not all; method: immunoSEQ multiplex PCR. The sample includes about 110,000 clones, roughly 70% of them seen just once. The sequencing sample was made of PBMCs. These receptors were taken from a middle-aged woman in good health and CMV-seropositive. Each CDR3 is given with its conserved first and last residue. The order of the fields is J gene, clone size, D gene, V gene, CDR3 DNA, CDR3 protein. The D gene is left open where the match is weak. The size entry is marked missing in some rows and otherwise reads once, few, many or a size class.

TRBJ1-1	NA	NA	TRBV6-1	TGTGCCAGCAGGCGGGTCCTTAACACTGAAGCTTTCTTT	CASRRVLNTEAFF
TRBJ2-1	NA	TRBD2	TRBV27	TGTGCCAGCAGCCTCACTAGCGGGGATTACAATGAGCAGTTCTTC	CASSLTSGDYNEQFF
TRBJ1-3	once	TRBD1	TRBV13	TGTGCCAGCAGCCGACAGACAGGGTCAATCGGAAACACCATATATTTT	CASSRQTGSIGNTIYF
TRBJ1-2	NA	TRBD1	TRBV2	TGTGCCAGCAGTGACCCCCTAGACAGGGAAAGAGGCTATGGCTACACCTTC	CASSDPLDRERGYGYTF
TRBJ1-5	once	TRBD1	TRBV5-1	TGCGCCAGCAGCTTGGGACAGGGTGTTGGTGATCAGCCCCAGCATTTT	CASSLGQGVGDQPQHF
TRBJ1-2	NA	NA	TRBV6-1	TGTGCCAGCAGTGAAGTTTTGGGGCTGGATAGCTATGGCTACACCTTC	CASSEVLGLDSYGYTF
TRBJ2-5	NA	NA	TRBV29-1	TGCAGCGTTGACCCGACTTTCCAAGAGACCCAGTACTTC	CSVDPTFQETQYF
TRBJ1-5	few	NA	TRBV6-1	TGTGCCAGCAGTGTTACCGGCCTCGGAGGCAATCAGCCCCAGCATTTT	CASSVTGLGGNQPQHF
TRBJ1-2	few	NA	TRBV4-2	TGTGCCAGCAGCCAAGCAGGGAACTATGGCTACACCTTC	CASSQAGNYGYTF
TRBJ1-1	NA	NA	TRBV5-1	TGCGCCAGCAGCTTGGGACAGGCAGACGGTGAAGCTTTCTTT	CASSLGQADGEAFF
TRBJ2-6	few	NA	TRBV6-1	TGTGCCAGCAGACTGACAGGAGGGGCCAACGTCCTGACTTTC	CASRLTGGANVLTF
TRBJ2-3	NA	NA	TRBV14	TGTGCCAGCAGCCAAAACCATGGCGGGGCGGGAGATACGCAGTATTTT	CASSQNHGGAGDTQYF
TRBJ2-1	once	TRBD2	TRBV4-1	TGCGCCAGCAAGCGGGTTGGTAGCGGGGGGGGCTATGAGCAGTTCTTC	CASKRVGSGGGYEQFF
TRBJ2-1	NA	TRBD2	TRBV7-3	TGTGCCAGCAGCTTAAAGGCGGGGGGCCTGGTGAATGAGCAGTTCTTC	CASSLKAGGLVNEQFF
TRBJ1-1	NA	NA	TRBV28	TGTGCCAGCAGTTCTCCCGGACGCGGGGCGAACACTGAAGCTTTCTTT	CASSSPGRGANTEAFF
TRBJ2-3	few	TRBD1	TRBV30	TGTGCCTGGACCGGGACAGGGTCGTCCCTAGATACGCAGTATTTT	CAWTGTGSSLDTQYF
TRBJ2-7	NA	TRBD2	TRBV5-4	TGTGCCAGCAGCAATAGCGGGGGGGCCTACGAGCAGTACTTC	CASSNSGGAYEQYF
TRBJ1-5	NA	NA	TRBV10-3	TGTGCCATCAGTGGCGGGACGGAGGGCAATCAGCCCCAGCATTTT	CAISGGTEGNQPQHF
TRBJ2-7	NA	NA	TRBV6-5	TGTGCCAGCAGTTACAGTCAGGGAACTACGGGGCAGTACTTC	CASSYSQGTTGQYF
TRBJ2-7	NA	NA	TRBV6-5	TGTGCCAGCAGTGGGGCGGGGCGTACCTCGGACGAGCAGTACTTC	CASSGAGRTSDEQYF
TRBJ1-2	NA	NA	TRBV2	TGTGCCAGCAGTGAACAGACTAACTATGGCTACACCTTC	CASSEQTNYGYTF
TRBJ1-2	NA	TRBD1	TRBV11-2	TGTGCCAGCAGCCGCCGGGACAGACATGGCTACACCTTC	CASSRRDRHGYTF
TRBJ1-1	NA	NA	TRBV6-1	TGTGCCAGCAGTGGAAGGAGGGTGAACACTGAAGCTTTCTTT	CASSGRRVNTEAFF
TRBJ2-7	NA	TRBD1	TRBV7-2	TGTGCCAGCAGCTTAACGGGACAGTCCTACTACGAGCAGTACTTC	CASSLTGQSYYEQYF
TRBJ2-4	NA	NA	TRBV29-1	TGCAGCGTTCGGGTTTGGAACATTCAGTACTTC	CSVRVWNIQYF
TRBJ1-1	NA	TRBD1	TRBV28	TGTGCCAGCAGTTCCCCGGGACAGGGGGTCAACACTGAAGCTTTCTTT	CASSSPGQGVNTEAFF
TRBJ2-1	NA	NA	TRBV27	TGTGCCAGCAGTTTGGCACCGACTAGTTCACATGAGCAGTTCTTC	CASSLAPTSSHEQFF
TRBJ1-4	NA	TRBD1	TRBV5-1	TGCGCCAGCAGCTTGGGAGGGACAGGGCGTAATGAAAAACTGTTTTTT	CASSLGGTGRNEKLFF
TRBJ2-7	NA	NA	TRBV18	TGTGCCAGCGGAGGGACAGTCTCCTACGAGCAGTACTTC	CASGGTVSYEQYF
TRBJ2-1	NA	TRBD1	TRBV5-1	TGCGCCAGCAGCCCCCAGGGGGACAATGAGCAGTTCTTC	CASSPQGDNEQFF
TRBJ1-1	NA	TRBD1	TRBV4-1	TGCGCCAGCAGCCCGGTGGGACAGTTCGTGAACACTGAAGCTTTCTTT	CASSPVGQFVNTEAFF
TRBJ2-3	NA	TRBD1	TRBV9	TGTGCCAGCAGCGAACGACAGGGAGGCACAGATACGCAGTATTTT	CASSERQGGTDTQYF
TRBJ1-1	NA	NA	TRBV29-1	TGCAGCTCCGGGGGGACTTTGAACACTGAAGCTTTCTTT	CSSGGTLNTEAFF
TRBJ2-7	NA	NA	TRBV7-9	TGTGCCAGCAGCCCCGGGTCAAGTTCCTACGAGCAGTACTTC	CASSPGSSSYEQYF
TRBJ2-2	NA	TRBD1	TRBV4-1	TGCGCCAGCAGCCGACTATTCGGGACAGCGAACACCGGGGAGCTGTTTTTT	CASSRLFGTANTGELFF
TRBJ1-2	NA	NA	TRBV10-3	TGTGCCATCAGTGTCGAGGGCTATGGAAACTATGGCTACACCTTC	CAISVEGYGNYGYTF
TRBJ1-3	NA	NA	TRBV4-3	TGCGCCAGCAGCCAAGACAGTTACTCTGGAAACACCATATATTTT	CASSQDSYSGNTIYF
TRBJ2-5	NA	TRBD2	TRBV2	TGTGCCACTGGACTAGCGGGGGTGGGAGAGACCCAGTACTTC	CATGLAGVGETQYF
TRBJ1-1	NA	NA	TRBV7-9	TGTGCCAGCAGCTTAGGTTCCTGGGGAGTCGGAACTGAAGCTTTCTTT	CASSLGSWGVGTEAFF
TRBJ2-5	NA	NA	TRBV7-3	TGTGCCAGCAGCGGCCAAGGGGGACGCGAGACCCAGTACTTC	CASSGQGGRETQYF
TRBJ1-4	once	TRBD1	TRBV27	TGTGCCAGCAGGACGACAGGGGGCGGGACTAATGAAAAACTGTTTTTT	CASRTTGGGTNEKLFF
TRBJ2-3	NA	NA	TRBV18	TGTGCCAGCTCTGGGGGGAGCACAGATACGCAGTATTTT	CASSGGSTDTQYF
TRBJ2-4	NA	NA	TRBV30	TGTGCCTGGAGCAAGGGGGGGAACATTCAGTACTTC	CAWSKGGNIQYF
TRBJ1-5	NA	TRBD1	TRBV7-3	TGTGCCAGCAGCTTAGGGGACAGGGTATCTCAGCCCCAGCATTTT	CASSLGDRVSQPQHF
TRBJ2-3	NA	NA	TRBV5-1	TGCGCCAGCAGCTTGGTTCCAGGGCCAGATACGCAGTATTTT	CASSLVPGPDTQYF
TRBJ1-5	few	TRBD1	TRBV2	TGTGCCAGCAGTCCAACAGGGGAAGTTCAGCCCCAGCATTTT	CASSPTGEVQPQHF
TRBJ2-5	NA	TRBD2	TRBV4-1	TGCGCCAGCAGCCAGTCGGGGGGGCAACGAGAGACCCAGTACTTC	CASSQSGGQRETQYF
TRBJ1-5	NA	NA	TRBV6-4	TGTGCCAGCAGTGTAGAGGAGGGTCAGCCCCAGCATTTT	CASSVEEGQPQHF
TRBJ2-5	NA	NA	TRBV30	TGTGCCTGGACTGAGTGGGAGACCCAGTACTTC	CAWTEWETQYF
TRBJ1-2	NA	NA	TRBV5-1	TGCGCCAGCAGCTTGGGGCAGGGGCCATTCTATGGCTACACCTTC	CASSLGQGPFYGYTF
TRBJ1-3	NA	NA	TRBV2	TGTGCCAGCAGGAGAAGGAGCTCTGGAAACACCATATATTTT	CASRRRSSGNTIYF
TRBJ1-2	NA	NA	TRBV19	TGTGCCAGTAGTATTCTAGGGGAGGGGGACTATGGCTACACCTTC	CASSILGEGDYGYTF
TRBJ2-3	NA	NA	TRBV2	TGTGCCAGCAGGGGGACTGGCGGGGCAGATACGCAGTATTTT	CASRGTGGADTQYF
TRBJ1-1	NA	NA	TRBV4-3	TGCGCCAGCAGCGGAAGTAGGGGTTACACTGAAGCTTTCTTT	CASSGSRGYTEAFF
TRBJ2-7	NA	TRBD2	TRBV7-6	TGTGCCAGCAGCCCGGGAGGATACGAGCAGTACTTC	CASSPGGYEQYF
TRBJ2-5	NA	NA	TRBV19	TGTGCCAGTAGTATATCAGGGTCTAGGGAGACCCAGTACTTC	CASSISGSRETQYF
TRBJ2-5	once	NA	TRBV27	TGTGCCAGCAGTTTAGCGCGGCAAGAGACCCAGTACTTC	CASSLARQETQYF
TRBJ2-3	NA	NA	TRBV5-1	TGCGCCAGCAGCGACCAGGGTTTGAGAGATACGCAGTATTTT	CASSDQGLRDTQYF